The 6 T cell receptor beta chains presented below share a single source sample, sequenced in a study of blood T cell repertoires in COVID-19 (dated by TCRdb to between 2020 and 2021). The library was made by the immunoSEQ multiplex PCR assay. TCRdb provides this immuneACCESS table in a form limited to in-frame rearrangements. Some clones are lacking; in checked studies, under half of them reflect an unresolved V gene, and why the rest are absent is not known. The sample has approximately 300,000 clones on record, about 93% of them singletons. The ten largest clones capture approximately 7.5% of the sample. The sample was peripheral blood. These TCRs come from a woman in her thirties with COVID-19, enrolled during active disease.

The CDR3 nucleotides are TGTGCCAGTAGTATGGCCAGGAAGAACTATGGCTACACCTTC. Translating it yields CASSMARKNYGYTF. The chain links TRBV19 to TRBJ1-2, with D hard to call. This CDR3 has 14 residues. V was pared by 3 bases and J by 2 bases, with 10 bases between. Per the germline V gene, CDR1 is LNHDA and CDR2 is SQIVND (reference sequence).

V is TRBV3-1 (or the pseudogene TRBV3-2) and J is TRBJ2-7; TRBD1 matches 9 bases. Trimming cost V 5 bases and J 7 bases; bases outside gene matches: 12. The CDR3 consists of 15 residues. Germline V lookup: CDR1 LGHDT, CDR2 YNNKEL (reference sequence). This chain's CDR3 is CASSWTRTGEREQYF. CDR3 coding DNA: TGTGCCAGCAGCTGGACCCGGACAGGGGAGAGAGAGCAGTACTTC.

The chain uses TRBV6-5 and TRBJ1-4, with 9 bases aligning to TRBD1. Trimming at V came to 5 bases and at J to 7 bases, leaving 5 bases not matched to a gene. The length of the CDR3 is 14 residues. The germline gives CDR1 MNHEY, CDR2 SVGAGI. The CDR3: CASSPDRGSEKLFF. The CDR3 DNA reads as TGTGCCAGCAGTCCCGACAGGGGGTCTGAAAAACTGTTTTTT.

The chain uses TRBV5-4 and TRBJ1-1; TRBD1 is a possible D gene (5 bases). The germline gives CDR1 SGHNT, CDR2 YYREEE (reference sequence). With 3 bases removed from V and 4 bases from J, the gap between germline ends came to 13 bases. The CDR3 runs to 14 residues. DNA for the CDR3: TGTGCCAGCAGCTCCGGCGGGGGAACCACTGAAGCTTTCTTT. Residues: CASSSGGGTTEAFF.

CDR3 sequence reads: CSVGRGRNTGELFF. CDR3 nucleotides: TGCAGCGTTGGTAGGGGGAGGAACACCGGGGAGCTGTTTTTT. J is TRBJ2-2 and V is TRBV29-1; tentative D call: TRBD1 (6 bases). This CDR3 comprises 14 residues. Germline-derived CDR1 and CDR2 are SQVTM and ANQGSEA. The V end lost 4 bases, the J end lost 1 base, and 10 bases lay between the germline ends.

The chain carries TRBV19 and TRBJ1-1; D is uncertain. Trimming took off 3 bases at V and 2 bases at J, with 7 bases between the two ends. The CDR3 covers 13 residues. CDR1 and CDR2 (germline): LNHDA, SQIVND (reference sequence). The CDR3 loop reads CASSIILNTEAFF. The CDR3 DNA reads TGTGCCAGTAGTATTATCCTCAACACTGAAGCTTTCTTT.